Below are 21 T cell receptor beta chains sequenced from a single sample in a study of low-dose radiotherapy and immunotherapy resistance in tumors. Stated time point: after trial treatment. Treatment of the sample: LDRT plus nivolumab, ipilimumab, low-dose cyclophosphamide and aspirin (RACIN trial). TRAV- and TRBV-specific primers, spanning alpha and beta chains, primed first-strand cDNA. With a constant-region primer and a V-primer adapter, TCRs were subjected to 20 PCR cycles of amplification. TCRdb re-called the reads through MiXCR, storing one row per CDR3 protein. The data show under 40,000 distinct CDR3 sequences, approximately 49% seen once. This material consisted of PBMCs, taken after low-dose radiotherapy plus immunotherapy. These receptors originate from a male donor with gallbladder cancer.

The chain is built from TRBV4-1 and TRBJ2-3, with 14 bases that match TRBD2. The trim removed 5 bases at V and 4 bases at J, leaving 20 bases unmatched. Germline assignment: CDR1 MGHRA and CDR2 YSYEKL. The CDR3 has 21 residues. Written as DNA, the CDR3 is TGCGCCAGCAGCAACCCAGGGCGGGGACTAGCGGGAGCTACAGTCTCAGATACGCAGTATTTT. Protein: CASSNPGRGLAGATVSDTQYF.

V gene TRBV9 combines with J gene TRBJ2-3; 9 nucleotides align to TRBD2. The CDR3 length is 18 residues. Germline trimming cut 2 bases from V and 2 bases from J; bases unmatched to any gene: 12. Germline assignment: CDR1 SGDLS and CDR2 YYNGEE. CDR3 amino acids: CASSVGGGGALVTDTQYF. DNA for the CDR3: TGTGCCAGCAGCGTTGGCGGGGGGGGAGCTCTAGTCACAGATACGCAGTATTTT.

In DNA, the CDR3 is TGTGCCAGCAGTTACTGGGCGAACACTGAAGCTTTCTTT. This gives the protein CASSYWANTEAFF. The V and J genes are TRBV6-2 or TRBV6-3 and TRBJ1-1; D call uncertain. With 1 base removed from V and 1 base from J, the gap between germline ends came to 4 bases. CDR3 length equals 13 residues. Germline lookup yields CDR1 MNHEY and CDR2 SVGEGT.

The V and J genes are TRBV29-1 and TRBJ2-4; D gene unclear. Trimming stripped 4 bases from V and 2 bases from J, with 9 bases between. The CDR3 extends over 13 amino acids. Germline lookup yields CDR1 SQVTM and CDR2 ANQGSEA. CDR3 DNA sequence: TGCAGCGTTGCCCTCGGCTCCAAAAACATTCAGTACTTC. Its translation: CSVALGSKNIQYF.

This clonotype was observed at least ten times. V is TRBV7-2 and J is TRBJ1-5, with D perhaps TRBD1 (6 bases). V lost 0 bases and J lost 6, with 6 bases in between. This CDR3 spans 13 amino acids. Germline CDR1 is SGHTA and CDR2 is FQGNSA. The CDR3 sequence is CASSLAGGQPQHF. The CDR3 coding sequence is TGTGCCAGCAGCTTAGCAGGGGGTCAGCCCCAGCATTTT.

This chain joins TRBV5-1 and TRBJ2-1; the D gene is possibly TRBD2 (6 bases). CDR3 size: 17 residues. Trimming pared 4 bases from V and 0 bases from J, leaving 17 bases between. Germline lookup yields CDR1 SGHRS and CDR2 YFSETQ. CDR3 loop: CASSTEAGTSSYNEQFF. CDR3 bases: TGCGCCAGCAGCACCGAGGCGGGAACCAGCTCCTACAATGAGCAGTTCTTC.

The chain is built from TRBV2 and TRBJ2-3; no firm D call. V lost 4 bases and J lost 11, with 16 bases in between. The CDR3 totals 13 residues. The germline CDR1 and CDR2 sequences are SNHLY and FYNNEI. CDR3 sequence reads: CASSVSARNEQYF. DNA of the CDR3: TGTGCCAGCAGTGTGAGCGCGAGGAATGAGCAGTATTTT.

The chain employs TRBV11-1 and TRBJ2-2, with a possible D match to TRBD2 (6 bases). The V gene lost 6 bases and the J gene lost 0 bases, with 17 bases spanning the gap. Germline V gene data show CDR1 as SGHAT and CDR2 as FQDESV (reference sequence). The CDR3 is made up of 17 amino acids. CDR3 coding DNA: TGTGCCAGCAGACCGCTAGCGACGCTCGCGAACACCGGGGAGCTGTTTTTT. Its protein product is CASRPLATLANTGELFF.

Regarding this clonotype: This is likely an artifact of a read error, given a far larger clone one base away. The genes are TRBV19 and TRBJ2-1, with TRBD1 identical over 7 bases. Germline V CDR1 and CDR2: LNHDA, SQIVND (reference sequence). This CDR3 is built from 15 residues. Trimming cost V 4 bases and J 13 bases; bases outside gene matches: 16. The CDR3 loop reads CASSSDRVRQETQFF. CDR3 DNA: TGTGCCAGTAGTAGTGACAGGGTCCGGCAAGAGACCCAGTTCTTC.

In this sample, this clonotype turned up once. The chain joins TRBV6-8 to TRBJ2-5, with TRBD1 identical over 10 bases. After removal of 5 bases from V and 5 bases from J, the junction contained 8 bases not matched to a gene. The CDR3 is 15 amino acids. Germline V gene sequence: CDR1 MNHGY, CDR2 SAAAGT. This CDR3 reads CASSRQGAPVETQYF. In nucleotides, the CDR3 is TGTGCCAGCAGTCGACAGGGGGCGCCCGTGGAGACCCAGTACTTC.

This clonotype was observed at least ten times. The CDR3 loop reads CAISELAGEDTQYF. As DNA, the CDR3 is TGTGCCATCAGTGAATTAGCGGGGGAGGATACGCAGTATTTT. J is TRBJ2-3 and V is TRBV10-3; 9 nucleotides match TRBD2. With 3 bases clipped from V and 6 bases from J, the junction kept 4 bases outside the gene matches. This CDR3 contains 14 residues. Germline assignment: CDR1 ENHRY and CDR2 SYGVKD.

The J gene is TRBJ1-5, the V gene TRBV5-5, with a tentative D call TRBD1 (5 bases). CDR3 length: 14 residues. The V end was cut by 1 base, the J end by 2 bases, with 7 bases between. Germline CDR1 is SGHKS and CDR2 is YYEKEE (reference sequence). The CDR3 region has the DNA TGTGCCAGCAGCTTGTGGGGGGGCAATCAGCCCCAGCATTTT. As protein: CASSLWGGNQPQHF.

The genes are TRBV2 and TRBJ1-5; weak D call: TRBD1 (5 bases). Trimming removed 0 bases at V and 2 bases at J, with 20 bases between. The CDR3 contains 19 residues. Per germline, CDR1 SNHLY and CDR2 FYNNEI. The CDR3 coding sequence is TGTGCCAGCAGTGAAGCTGACGACAGCCGGGGGGGGTGCAATCAGCCCCAGCATTTT. It encodes CASSEADDSRGGCNQPQHF.

J is TRBJ2-3 and V is TRBV6-8; 10 nucleotides line up with TRBD1. V lost 6 bases, J lost 3 bases, and 6 bases stayed unmatched. Germline lookup yields CDR1 MNHGY and CDR2 SAAAGT. This CDR3 is 15 amino acids long. CDR3 sequence: CASRRQGALTDTQYF. CDR3 nucleotides: TGTGCCAGCAGACGACAGGGGGCGCTTACAGATACGCAGTATTTT.

This clonotype was detected only a few times. The chain combines TRBV7-6 with TRBJ2-1; tentative D call: TRBD1 (6 bases). The CDR3 length is 16 residues. The V gene lost 5 bases and the J gene lost 10 bases, with 24 bases spanning the gap. Germline V gene lookup returns CDR1 SGHVS and CDR2 FNYEAQ. CDR3 residues: CASSRTEPTTGLEQFF. CDR3 nucleotide sequence: TGTGCCAGCAGCCGCACCGAGCCGACAACAGGGTTGGAGCAGTTCTTC.

In regard to this clonotype: A much larger clone lies a single base off, so this may be a read error. The CDR3 ends on some other residue instead of the conserved phenylalanine or tryptophan, so this is likely a read error. V is TRBV6-6 and J is TRBJ2-7, with D possibly called TRBD1 or TRBD2 (5 bases each). This CDR3 spans 19 amino acids. Per the germline V gene, CDR1 is MNHNY and CDR2 is SVGAGI (reference sequence). V lost 4 bases and J lost 6, with 31 bases in between. The CDR3 spells CASSFTSSRGAGLMGEQYY. The CDR3 region has the DNA TGTGCCAGCAGTTTTACTTCCAGCAGAGGGGCAGGGTTAATGGGCGAGCAGTACTAC.

This clonotype was observed many times. This chain connects TRBV7-3 to TRBJ2-3, with 11 bases matching TRBD2. The CDR3 sequence is 15 residues long. The V gene's germline CDR1 is SGHTA and CDR2 FQGTGA. J lost 2 bases, V lost 5 bases, and 3 bases had no gene match. In DNA, the CDR3 is TGTGCCAGCAGCCCGGGACTAGCGGTCACAGATACGCAGTATTTT. Its translation is CASSPGLAVTDTQYF. Combining the CDR3 with reference TRBV7-3 and TRBJ2-3 gives the whole variable domain GAGVSQTPSNKVTEKGKYVELRCDPISGHTALYWYRQSLGQGPEFLIYFQGTGAADDSGLPNDRFFAVRPEGSVSTLKIQRTERGDSAVYLCASSPGLAVTDTQYFGPGTRLTVL.

This clonotype was seen at least ten times. V and J are TRBV7-9 and TRBJ1-4, with TRBD1 identical over 7 bases. This CDR3 contains 15 residues. V was pared by 1 base and J by 8 bases, with 7 bases of the junction left unmatched. The germline V gene has CDR1 SEHNR and CDR2 FQNEAQ (reference sequence). CDR3 residues: CASSLVRGTAEKLFF. The CDR3, as DNA: TGTGCCAGCAGCTTAGTACGTGGGACAGCAGAAAAACTGTTTTTT.

This sequence joins TRBV28 and TRBJ2-7; 10 bases fit TRBD2. The ends lost 5 bases at V and 1 base at J; junction bases unmatched: 8. Germline V CDR1 and CDR2: MDHEN, SYDVKM. CDR3 length: 16 residues. CDR3 in amino acids: CASSPSGSTLSYEQYF. CDR3 in DNA: TGTGCCAGCAGTCCTAGCGGGAGTACCCTTTCCTACGAGCAGTACTTC.

A note on this clonotype: No DNA is shown, since the ends of the CDR3 on it are uncertain; the CDR3 is the one TCRdb lists. The chain combines TRBV18 with TRBJ2-2; the table's D call TRBD2 went unverified against the DNA. A total of 17 residues make up the CDR3, ends included. Germline CDR1 KGHSH, CDR2 LQKENI. The CDR3 spells CASSPGLFTGELFFFFF.

The V and J genes are TRBV6-5 and TRBJ2-3; D gene uncertain. V dropped 6 bases and J dropped 9 bases, with 13 bases sitting between them. This CDR3 region has 12 residues. Germline V lookup: CDR1 MNHEY, CDR2 SVGAGI. This CDR3 is CASRSQERTQYF. In DNA, the CDR3 is TGTGCCAGCAGGTCCCAAGAGAGGACGCAGTATTTT.